Presented here are 29 T cell receptor beta chains from one specimen sequenced in a study of T-cell memory formation after mild COVID-19. TCRdb re-called the 5' RACE reads through MiXCR, storing one row per CDR3 protein. The table lists some 160,000 distinct CDR3 sequences, roughly 28% of them singletons, with more than 10% in the top ten. What was sequenced was PBMCs or a T cell subset sorted from them (not recorded which). The receptor set was obtained from an adult woman who had mild COVID-19 (a few samples of this study predate the infection). Cell type and time point are not known.

V and J are TRBV7-9 and TRBJ2-3; D is undetermined. Germline values: CDR1 SEHNR, CDR2 FQNEAQ (reference sequence). With 4 bases removed from V and 6 bases from J, the gap between germline ends came to 14 bases. This CDR3 contains 14 residues. CDR3 nucleotides: TGTGCCAGCAGCTCACGGTCCGATTTGGATACGCAGTATTTT. Its translation is CASSSRSDLDTQYF.

V and J are TRBV7-9 and TRBJ2-1; 11 bases fit TRBD1. V trimming: 4 bases; J trimming: 6 bases; junction bases outside the gene matches: 8. The germline V gene encodes CDR1 SEHNR and CDR2 FQNEAQ (reference sequence). This CDR3 is built from 16 residues. The DNA for the CDR3 is TGTGCCAGCAGCTCGTTGACCGGGACAGGGGGCAATGAGCAGTTCTTC. This translates into CASSSLTGTGGNEQFF.

This clonotype has more than one count but fewer than ten. The CDR3 DNA reads as TGTGCCAGCAGCTTAGAGTCAGGGAGGAACACTGAAGCTTTCTTT. As protein: CASSLESGRNTEAFF. The chain links TRBV7-6 to TRBJ1-1; a possible D gene is TRBD1 (5 bases). This CDR3 contains 15 residues. Trimming pared 1 base from V and 1 base from J, leaving 10 bases between. Germline loops: CDR1 SGHVS, CDR2 FNYEAQ.

CDR3 nucleotides: TGTGCCAGCAGCTACAGGGGTCCCTATGGCTACACCTTC. Protein product: CASSYRGPYGYTF. V and J are TRBV7-2 and TRBJ1-2, with TRBD1 matching 7 bases. J was trimmed by 4 bases and V by 4 bases; bases with no gene match: 3. CDR3 length: 13 residues. Germline assignment: CDR1 SGHTA and CDR2 FQGNSA.

The rearrangement joins TRBV7-2 to TRBJ2-3; 8 nucleotides agree with TRBD2. The J segment lost 8 bases and the V segment lost 3 bases, leaving 4 bases of the junction unmatched. CDR1 and CDR2 (germline): SGHTA, FQGNSA. This CDR3 region has 13 residues. CDR3 coding DNA: TGTGCCAGCAGCTTCGACCGGGGGGGTACGCAGTATTTT. Translation: CASSFDRGGTQYF.

In this sample, this clonotype turned up once. The rearrangement links TRBV5-1 to TRBJ1-6; 9 nucleotides match TRBD1. Germline V gives CDR1 SGHRS, CDR2 YFSETQ. J was trimmed by 8 bases and V by 1 base; bases with no gene match: 4. The CDR3 covers 15 residues. CDR3 in amino acids: CASSLRTGGDSPLHF. Written as DNA, the CDR3 is TGCGCCAGCAGCTTGAGAACAGGGGGCGATTCACCCCTCCACTTT. Supplemented by reference TRBV5-1 and TRBJ1-6, the full variable domain reads KAGVTQTPRYLIKTRGQQVTLSCSPISGHRSVSWYQQTPGQGLQFLFEYFSETQRNKGNFPGRFSGRQFSNSRSEMNVSTLELGDSALYLCASSLRTGGDSPLHFGNGTRLTVT.

This clonotype was found a few times. The chain links TRBV7-9 to TRBJ2-3; 10 bases line up with TRBD2. The CDR3 loop spans 17 amino acids. With 3 bases clipped from V and 2 bases from J, the junction kept 8 bases outside the gene matches. Per germline, CDR1 SEHNR and CDR2 FQNEAQ (reference sequence). The CDR3 DNA reads TGTGCCAGCAGCTTCCTGGAGCGGGGGGGGCTCACAGATACGCAGTATTTT. This sequence encodes CASSFLERGGLTDTQYF. Combining the CDR3 with reference TRBV7-9 and TRBJ2-3 gives the whole variable domain DTGVSQNPRHKITKRGQNVTFRCDPISEHNRLYWYRQTLGQGPEFLTYFQNEAQLEKSRLLSDRFSAERPKGSFSTLEIQRTEQGDSAMYLCASSFLERGGLTDTQYFGPGTRLTVL.

This clonotype occurred once. The rearrangement uses TRBV6-2 or TRBV6-3 and TRBJ2-5; TRBD2 agrees at 8 bases. V dropped 4 bases and J dropped 5; count of bases not matched to a gene: 9. This CDR3 region has 15 residues. CDR1 is MNHEY and CDR2 is SVGEGT in the germline V gene. The CDR3 region is CASSWTSPSGETQYF. The CDR3 coding sequence is TGTGCCAGCAGTTGGACTAGCCCCAGCGGGGAGACCCAGTACTTC.

In its sample, this clonotype was seen once. The CDR3 DNA reads as TGTGCCAGCAGGGCCGACAGGTCGGGGAACACTGAAGCTTTCTTT. Amino acids: CASRADRSGNTEAFF. This rearrangement joins TRBV2 to TRBJ1-1; a possible D gene is TRBD1 (6 bases). Per germline, CDR1 SNHLY and CDR2 FYNNEI. CDR3 size: 15 residues. The V end lost 6 bases, the J end lost 1 base, and 15 bases lay between the germline ends.

This clonotype was observed once. This chain connects TRBV29-1 to TRBJ2-3; no reliable D call. Trimming left V 4 bases short and J 0 bases short, with 8 bases between. CDR1 is SQVTM, CDR2 ANQGSEA, per germline. This CDR3 is built from 13 residues. The CDR3 bases are TGCAGCGTTGCCGCGTTTAGCACAGATACGCAGTATTTT. It specifies CSVAAFSTDTQYF.

The rearrangement links TRBV6-5 to TRBJ1-1; D gene uncertain. The CDR3 spans 14 residues. With 0 bases removed from V and 1 base from J, the gap between germline ends came to 6 bases. CDR1 MNHEY and CDR2 SVGAGI come from the germline V gene. The CDR3: CASSYSEENTEAFF. CDR3 DNA: TGTGCCAGCAGTTACTCCGAGGAGAACACTGAAGCTTTCTTT.

The sample holds many counts of this clonotype. V and J are TRBV12-3 or TRBV12-4 and TRBJ2-1; 11 bases are a match to TRBD2. After removal of 8 bases from V and 3 bases from J, the junction contained 9 bases not matched to a gene. The CDR3 runs to 16 residues. The CDR3 DNA sequence: TGTGCCAGCGGAATTAAAACTAGCGGGAGCTACAATGAGCAGTTCTTC. Translation gives CASGIKTSGSYNEQFF.

There are a few counts of this clonotype. V gene TRBV29-1 combines with J gene TRBJ2-2; a possible D gene is TRBD2 (5 bases). V dropped 2 bases and J dropped 4 bases, with 11 bases sitting between them. This CDR3 region has 14 residues. Germline loops: CDR1 SQVTM, CDR2 ANQGSEA. The CDR3 here is CSVESGVATGELFF. CDR3 bases: TGCAGCGTTGAATCCGGGGTGGCCACCGGGGAGCTGTTTTTT.

The chain uses TRBV25-1 and TRBJ2-1; D gene uncertain. The CDR3 consists of 18 residues. Germline assignment: CDR1 MGHDK and CDR2 SYGVNS. With 3 bases removed from V and 1 base from J, the gap between germline ends came to 19 bases. This CDR3 reads CASSDKRPALGSYNEQFF. DNA for the CDR3: TGTGCCAGCAGTGATAAACGACCAGCCCTGGGGTCCTACAATGAGCAGTTCTTC.

The chain has TRBV15 and TRBJ1-1; D remains ambiguous. The V gene lost 8 bases and the J gene lost 7 bases, with 17 bases spanning the gap. The V gene's germline CDR1 is LNHNV and CDR2 YYDKDF (reference sequence). CDR3 length: 13 amino acids. Here the CDR3 DNA reads TGTGCCACCCGGGTTACTGTCTACGGTGAAGCTTTCTTT. It encodes CATRVTVYGEAFF.

Concerning this clonotype: At one of its ends the junction is not consistent with the germline gene, which may arise from a read error. The CDR3 DNA reads as TGTGCTAGCAGCTTAACCGGGCTGGGAGAGACCCAGTACTTC. Translated: CASSLTGLGETQYF. The gene calls are TRBV7-7 and TRBJ2-5; the D is unclear. CDR1 is SSHAT, CDR2 FNYEAQ, per germline (reference sequence). The CDR3 is made up of 14 amino acids.

A few counts support this clonotype. V and J are TRBV4-2 and TRBJ1-2, with a possible D match to TRBD1 (5 bases). This CDR3 has 14 residues. Germline lookup yields CDR1 LGHNA and CDR2 YNFKEQ. V lost 4 bases and J 1 base, leaving 10 bases between the germline ends. In DNA form, the CDR3 reads TGTGCCAGCAGCCCGGCAGGGAATAACTATGGCTACACCTTC. Amino acid sequence: CASSPAGNNYGYTF.

The rearrangement uses TRBV12-3 or TRBV12-4 and TRBJ1-5; no definite D call. The CDR3 is 12 amino acids. V was clipped by 4 bases and J by 3 bases, with 4 bases between them. The CDR3 DNA reads as TGTGCCAGCAGTTCTTACAATCAGCCCCAGCATTTT. Amino acid sequence: CASSSYNQPQHF.

The chain couples TRBV5-1 to TRBJ2-1; 12 bases agree with TRBD2. Germline V lookup: CDR1 SGHRS, CDR2 YFSETQ. The CDR3 contains 18 residues. The V segment lost 4 bases and the J segment 0 bases; nucleotides outside the gene matches: 8. CDR3 DNA: TGCGCCAGCAGCCCGTCGACTAGCGGGGGACCCTCCTACAATGAGCAGTTCTTC. Protein sequence: CASSPSTSGGPSYNEQFF.

This clonotype has only a few counts. J is TRBJ2-1 and V is TRBV13; 9 bases match TRBD2. The CDR3 loop spans 14 amino acids. The junction had 9 bases not matched to a gene; V was cut back by 7 bases and J by 8 bases. CDR1 PRHDT and CDR2 FYEKMQ come from the germline V gene (reference sequence). The CDR3 nucleotides are TGTGCCAGCAAGCGGACTAGCGAATCTTATGAGCAGTTCTTC. The encoded protein is CASKRTSESYEQFF.

The rearrangement joins TRBV9 to TRBJ2-7, with D tentatively TRBD1 or TRBD2 (5 bases each). The V and J ends lost 3 bases and 4 bases respectively, with 20 bases between them. Per germline, CDR1 SGDLS and CDR2 YYNGEE. This CDR3 contains 16 residues. CDR3 amino acids: CASSGGGVEGPYEQYF. Here the CDR3 DNA reads TGTGCCAGCAGCGGTGGAGGTGTAGAGGGACCATACGAGCAGTACTTC.

V is TRBV10-3 and J is TRBJ2-3; tentatively, D is TRBD1 or TRBD2 (6 bases each). V lost 2 bases, J lost 6 bases, and 18 bases lay in between. The CDR3 is 16 residues long. CDR1 ENHRY and CDR2 SYGVKD come from the germline V gene. CDR3 DNA sequence: TGTGCCATCAGTGAGCCCTGGCCGGGGGCAGGGGATACGCAGTATTTT. This sequence encodes CAISEPWPGAGDTQYF.

This clonotype was detected only a few times. The chain couples TRBV6-5 to TRBJ2-7, with D maybe TRBD2 (6 bases). From germline, CDR1 is MNHEY and CDR2 SVGAGI. The CDR3 contains 15 residues. Trimming removed 5 bases at V and 6 bases at J, with 20 bases between. The CDR3 here is CASSTRGRSSGEQYF. The CDR3 DNA reads TGTGCCAGCAGTACGAGAGGGAGGTCTTCCGGCGAGCAGTACTTC.

In this sample, this clonotype turned up a few times. The rearrangement joins TRBV12-5 to TRBJ2-1; D possibly uses TRBD1 or TRBD2 (5 bases each). The CDR3 length is 13 residues. Germline V CDR1 and CDR2: LGHNT, FRNRAP. Trimming cost V 1 base and J 15 bases, with 16 bases left between them. Here the CDR3 reads CASGLEPGTEGFF. The CDR3, as DNA: TGTGCTAGTGGTTTGGAACCAGGGACCGAGGGGTTCTTC.

This clonotype has only a few counts. This chain links TRBV9 with TRBJ2-1; D is unresolved. The CDR3 runs 13 residues. CDR1 is SGDLS and CDR2 is YYNGEE in the germline V gene. The V end lost 2 bases, the J end lost 9 bases, and 12 bases lay between the germline ends. The chain's CDR3 is CASSVRTVSEQFF. DNA of the CDR3: TGTGCCAGCAGCGTCAGGACCGTGAGTGAGCAGTTCTTC.

Only a few counts were recorded for this clonotype. The CDR3 nucleotides are TGTGCCAGCTCCCTAGCGGGAGTGACGGATGAGCAGTTCTTC. Protein: CASSLAGVTDEQFF. The V gene is TRBV6-5, the J gene TRBJ2-1, with 10 bases lining up with TRBD2. Looked up from germline, CDR1 is MNHEY and CDR2 is SVGAGI. This CDR3 has 14 residues. J lost 8 bases, V lost 8 bases, and 9 bases had no gene match.

This clonotype was seen a handful of times. The rearrangement links TRBV3-1 to TRBJ1-6; 7 bases fit TRBD1. This CDR3 contains 15 residues. The trim removed 5 bases at V and 7 bases at J, leaving 8 bases unmatched. Germline V CDR1 and CDR2: LGHDT, YNNKEL (reference sequence). CDR3 bases: TGTGCCAGCAGCTACGACAGGGCACGAAATTCACCCCTCCACTTT. This codes for CASSYDRARNSPLHF.

This clonotype was counted ten times or more. The rearrangement joins TRBV7-2 to TRBJ2-1; D is unresolved. The V gene's germline CDR1 is SGHTA and CDR2 FQGNSA. The CDR3 has 15 residues. Trimming took off 2 bases at V and 5 bases at J, with 13 bases between the two ends. This CDR3 is CASSLRRTENNEQFF. The CDR3 nucleotides are TGTGCCAGCAGCTTAAGACGGACCGAGAACAATGAGCAGTTCTTC.

The chain recombines TRBV4-1 with TRBJ1-2; D remains ambiguous. Per germline, CDR1 MGHRA and CDR2 YSYEKL. V shed 1 base and J shed 7 bases, with 10 bases lying between them. This CDR3 has 13 amino acids. CDR3 loop: CASSQAGFSGYTF. The CDR3 DNA is TGCGCCAGCAGCCAAGCCGGGTTTAGTGGCTACACCTTC.